These 17 T cell receptor beta chains were all obtained from the same sample, sequenced in a study of T cell responses to AZD1222 COVID-19 vaccine. Assay used: immunoSEQ multiplex PCR; TCRdb lists only in-frame clones, some missing. The sample lists roughly 70,000 clones, 85% occurring once. The sample in question was peripheral blood, obtained on day 0 of AZD1222 vaccination. All receptors come from an adult in good health.

This clone was picked up a small number of times. The chain links TRBV29-1 to TRBJ1-2; D is unclear. This CDR3 contains 15 residues. V was clipped by 7 bases and J by 9 bases, with 27 bases between them. Per germline, CDR1 SQVTM and CDR2 ANQGSEA. The CDR3 DNA follows: TGCAGCGCCAAGGGAGGAACCTACGATTTATGGAGCTACACCTTC. Translated: CSAKGGTYDLWSYTF.

The genes are TRBV9 and TRBJ1-1; the match to TRBD1 covers 8 bases. This CDR3 region has 13 residues. The V gene's germline CDR1 is SGDLS and CDR2 YYNGEE. V dropped 2 bases and J dropped 4; count of bases not matched to a gene: 1. DNA for the CDR3: TGTGCCAGCAGCGTCACAGGGGGCACTGAAGCTTTCTTT. It codes for CASSVTGGTEAFF.

The chain links TRBV12-3 or TRBV12-4 to TRBJ1-5; D not certain. The CDR3 length is 13 residues. Trimming removed 6 bases from V and 0 bases from J, with 6 bases in between. CDR3 sequence: CASSQNSNQPQHF. CDR3 in DNA: TGTGCCAGCAGCCAAAATAGCAATCAGCCCCAGCATTTT.

CDR3 coding DNA: TGTGCCAGCAGCACTGGGACTAGCGGGTACCAAGAGACCCAGTACTTC. Protein product: CASSTGTSGYQETQYF. The chain joins TRBV11-2 to TRBJ2-5, with 12 positions matching TRBD2. Germline CDR1 SGHAT, CDR2 FQNNGV. CDR3 length equals 16 residues. Trimming removed 5 bases from V and 0 bases from J; junction bases left unmatched: 4.

V is TRBV21-1 and J is TRBJ1-1; the D segment call TRBD1 is taken from the table without a DNA check. TRBV21-1 is tagged as a pseudogene. CDR3 length: 17 amino acids. The CDR3 reads CASSFQAVDTSNTEAFF. CDR3 in DNA: TGTGCCAGCAGCTTCCAAGCCGTTGACACCTCGAACACTGAAGCTTTCTTT.

V is TRBV7-9 and J is TRBJ2-5; D is possibly TRBD1 or TRBD2 (5 bases each). CDR1 SEHNR and CDR2 FQNEAQ come from the germline V gene (reference sequence). V lost 4 bases to trimming and J lost 7 bases, with 16 bases between them. The CDR3 is 14 residues long. The CDR3 coding sequence is TGTGCCAGCAGCTCCCGGGACCCCCGGGGGACCCAGTACTTC. Its translation: CASSSRDPRGTQYF.

This rearrangement joins TRBV7-9 to TRBJ1-4; D perhaps matches TRBD1 (6 bases). CDR1 SEHNR and CDR2 FQNEAQ come from the germline V gene (reference sequence). V lost 4 bases, J lost 8 bases, and 14 bases lay in between. The CDR3 extends over 14 amino acids. The CDR3 region is CASSSTTGSEKLFF. CDR3 nucleotide sequence: TGTGCCAGCAGCTCTACTACAGGGAGCGAAAAACTGTTTTTT. The complete variable domain, with remaining parts taken from reference TRBV7-9 and TRBJ1-4, reads DTGVSQNPRHKITKRGQNVTFRCDPISEHNRLYWYRQTLGQGPEFLTYFQNEAQLEKSRLLSDRFSAERPKGSFSTLEIQRTEQGDSAMYLCASSSTTGSEKLFFGSGTQLSVL.

J is TRBJ2-5 and V is TRBV7-8; no clear D gene. This CDR3 contains 13 residues. The ends were cut back, 4 bases at V and 7 bases at J, with 13 bases in the middle. CDR1 and CDR2 (germline): SGHVS, FQNEAQ. The chain's CDR3 is CASSSPLVGTQYF. CDR3 nucleotide sequence: TGTGCCAGCAGCTCCCCCCTCGTCGGGACCCAGTACTTC. Supplemented by reference TRBV7-8 and TRBJ2-5, the full variable domain reads GAGVSQSPRYKVAKRGQDVALRCDPISGHVSLFWYQQALGQGPEFLTYFQNEAQLDKSGLPSDRFFAERPEGSVSTLKIQRTQQEDSAVYLCASSSPLVGTQYFGPGTRLLVL.

The chain carries TRBV7-6 and TRBJ2-1; 14 positions match TRBD2. CDR1 and CDR2 from the germline V gene are SGHVS and FNYEAQ. V lost 6 bases to trimming and J lost 6 bases; unmatched junction nucleotides: 4. CDR3 length: 15 amino acids. The CDR3 loop is CASSSGTSGGNEQFF. As DNA, the CDR3 is TGTGCCAGCAGTTCAGGGACTAGCGGGGGCAATGAGCAGTTCTTC.

The chain links TRBV9 to TRBJ2-3; 10 bases map to TRBD2. CDR1 SGDLS and CDR2 YYNGEE come from the germline V gene. CDR3 length: 17 residues. V dropped 0 bases and J dropped 2; count of bases not matched to a gene: 6. CDR3 region: CASSVGGTSAITDTQYF. CDR3 coding DNA: TGTGCCAGCAGCGTAGGTGGGACTAGCGCTATCACAGATACGCAGTATTTT.

The chain recombines TRBV18 with TRBJ1-3, with D unresolved. In germline, CDR1 is KGHSH, CDR2 LQKENI. Trimming removed 6 bases from V and 7 bases from J, with 13 bases in between. CDR3 size: 13 residues. CDR3 in DNA: TGTGCCAGCTCCGGGAGCGAACGTAACACCATATATTTT. It specifies CASSGSERNTIYF.

The gene calls are TRBV4-2 and TRBJ2-5; D uncertain. Germline V gene data show CDR1 as LGHNA and CDR2 as YNFKEQ. The CDR3 runs 13 residues. V was clipped by 3 bases and J by 5 bases, with 10 bases between them. CDR3 loop: CASSHIILETQYF. In nucleotides, the CDR3 is TGTGCCAGCAGCCATATTATCTTGGAGACCCAGTACTTC.

The chain recombines TRBV7-2 with TRBJ2-2, with 12 bases lining up with TRBD1. CDR1 is SGHTA, CDR2 FQGNSA, per germline. The CDR3 runs to 18 residues. After removal of 1 base from V and 3 bases from J, the junction contained 6 bases not matched to a gene. The CDR3 here is CASSLGWDRGQYTGELFF. For the CDR3, the DNA is TGTGCCAGCAGCTTAGGCTGGGACAGGGGGCAGTACACCGGGGAGCTGTTTTTT.

This clone appeared once. The genes are TRBV2 and TRBJ2-1, with D perhaps TRBD2 (6 bases). This CDR3 comprises 14 residues. Germline CDR1 and CDR2: SNHLY and FYNNEI. Trimming pared 4 bases from V and 10 bases from J, leaving 17 bases between. The CDR3 reads CASSVGTGPWEQFF. The CDR3 bases are TGTGCCAGCAGTGTCGGGACTGGACCTTGGGAGCAGTTCTTC.

The sample holds one count of this clone. The chain joins TRBV6-4 to TRBJ1-6; D ambiguous. With 9 bases removed from V and 5 bases from J, the gap between germline ends came to 11 bases. In germline, CDR1 is MRHNA, CDR2 SNTAGT. The CDR3 has 13 residues. The CDR3 bases are TGTGCCAGGGCGGGGTCCCATAATTCACCCCTCCACTTT. It specifies CARAGSHNSPLHF.

V is TRBV10-1 and J is TRBJ2-3; 7 positions match TRBD2. The junction had 3 bases not matched to a gene; V was cut back by 6 bases and J by 9 bases. This CDR3 contains 11 residues. Germline CDR1 reads WNHNN; CDR2 reads SYGVQD (reference sequence). CDR3 in DNA: TGCGCCAGCAGCGGGGGAGGGACGCAGTATTTT. Its translation: CASSGGGTQYF.

The chain is built from TRBV5-1 and TRBJ2-3, with TRBD1 as a possible D gene (5 bases). The germline V and J ends were trimmed by 7 bases and 5 bases, with 17 bases remaining between them. This CDR3 comprises 14 residues. Per the germline V gene, CDR1 is SGHRS and CDR2 is YFSETQ. For the CDR3, the DNA is TGCGCCAGCTGTCCAGGGTATTCCGAAGATACGCAGTATTTT. This gives the protein CASCPGYSEDTQYF.